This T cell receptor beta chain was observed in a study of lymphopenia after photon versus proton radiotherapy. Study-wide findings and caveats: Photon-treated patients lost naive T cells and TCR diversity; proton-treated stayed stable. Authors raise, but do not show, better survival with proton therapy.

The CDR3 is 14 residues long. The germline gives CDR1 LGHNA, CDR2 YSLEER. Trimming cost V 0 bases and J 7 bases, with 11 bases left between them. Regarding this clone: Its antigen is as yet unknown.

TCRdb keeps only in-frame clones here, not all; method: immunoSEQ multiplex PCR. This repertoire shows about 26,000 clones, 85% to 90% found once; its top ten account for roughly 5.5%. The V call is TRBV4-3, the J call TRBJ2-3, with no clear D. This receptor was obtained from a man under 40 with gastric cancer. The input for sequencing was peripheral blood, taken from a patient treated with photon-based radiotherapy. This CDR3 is CASSQDFGRNTQYF. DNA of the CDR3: TGCGCCAGCAGCCAAGATTTCGGCCGGAATACGCAGTATTTT.